This TCR beta chain was sequenced for a study of identical twins. The study, taken as a whole, reports: Invariant populations such as MAIT and iNKT cells could partly muddle zero-insertion analyses. Within cord blood, abundant beta clonotypes carried fewer insertions, but memory repertoires showed no such trend. Low generation-probability sequences were in excess among twin-shared out-of-frame alpha sequences.

This CDR3 contains 16 residues. Germline loops: CDR1 MNHEY, CDR2 SVGAGI. J was trimmed by 7 bases and V by 0 bases; bases with no gene match: 8. To note about this clonotype: What it binds is unknown.

Healthy Caucasians alone served as donors. TCRdb reprocessed the 5' RACE reads with MiXCR, giving one entry per CDR3 protein. Of approximately 600,000 distinct CDR3 sequences in the sample, under 8.5% were seen once. The same sample was also used in a study of yellow fever vaccine responses in identical twins.

The chain uses TRBV6-5 and TRBJ2-5, with 10 bases matching TRBD2. Sequences were obtained from PBMCs. This sequence originates from a young woman in good health. The chain's CDR3 is CASSYSAPSGGGTQYF. The CDR3, as DNA: TGTGCCAGCAGTTACTCGGCGCCTAGCGGGGGAGGGACCCAGTACTTC.